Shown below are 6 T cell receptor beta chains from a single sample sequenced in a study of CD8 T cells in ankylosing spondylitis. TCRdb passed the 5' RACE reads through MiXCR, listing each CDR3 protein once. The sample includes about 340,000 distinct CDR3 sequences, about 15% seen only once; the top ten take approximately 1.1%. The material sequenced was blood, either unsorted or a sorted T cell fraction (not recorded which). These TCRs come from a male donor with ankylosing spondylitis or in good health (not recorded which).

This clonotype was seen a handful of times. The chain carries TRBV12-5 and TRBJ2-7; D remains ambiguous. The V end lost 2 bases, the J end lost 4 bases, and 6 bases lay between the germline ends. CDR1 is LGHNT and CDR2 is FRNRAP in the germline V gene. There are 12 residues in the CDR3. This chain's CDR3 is CASGLSAYEQYF. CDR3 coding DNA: TGTGCTAGTGGTTTGTCGGCTTACGAGCAGTACTTC.

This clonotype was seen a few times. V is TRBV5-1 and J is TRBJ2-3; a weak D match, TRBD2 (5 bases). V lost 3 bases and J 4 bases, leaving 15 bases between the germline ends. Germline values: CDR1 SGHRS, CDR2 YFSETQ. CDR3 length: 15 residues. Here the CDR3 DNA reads TGCGCCAGCAGCTCCCCGGGGAGAAGGCCAGATACGCAGTATTTT. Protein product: CASSSPGRRPDTQYF.

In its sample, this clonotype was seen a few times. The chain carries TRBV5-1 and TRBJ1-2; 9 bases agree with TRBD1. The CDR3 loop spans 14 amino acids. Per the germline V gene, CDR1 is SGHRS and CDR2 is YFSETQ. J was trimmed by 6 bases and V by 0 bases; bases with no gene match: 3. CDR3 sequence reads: CASSLARTGDGYTF. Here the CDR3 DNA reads TGCGCCAGCAGCTTGGCTCGGACAGGGGATGGCTACACCTTC.

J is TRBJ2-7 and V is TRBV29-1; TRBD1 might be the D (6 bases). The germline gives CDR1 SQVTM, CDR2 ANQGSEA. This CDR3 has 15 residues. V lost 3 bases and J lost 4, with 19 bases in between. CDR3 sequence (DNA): TGCAGCGTTGATGAAGATGATCGGACAGCGTACGAGCAGTACTTC. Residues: CSVDEDDRTAYEQYF.

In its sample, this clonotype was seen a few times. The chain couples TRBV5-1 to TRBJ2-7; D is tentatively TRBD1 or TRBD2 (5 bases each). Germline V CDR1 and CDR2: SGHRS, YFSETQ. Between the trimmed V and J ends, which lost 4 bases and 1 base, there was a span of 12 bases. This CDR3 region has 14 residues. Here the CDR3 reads CASSIRDGSYEQYF. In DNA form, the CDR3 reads TGCGCCAGCAGCATCCGGGACGGGTCCTACGAGCAGTACTTC.

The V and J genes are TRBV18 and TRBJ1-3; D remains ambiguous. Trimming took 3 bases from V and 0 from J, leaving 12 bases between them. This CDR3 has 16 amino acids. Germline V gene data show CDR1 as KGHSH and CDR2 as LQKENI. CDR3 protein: CASSPRKEGSGNTIYF. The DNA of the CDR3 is TGTGCCAGCTCACCCCGAAAGGAGGGCTCTGGAAACACCATATATTTT.